The 23 T cell receptor beta chains listed next were all sequenced from one sample in a study of blood T cell repertoires in COVID-19. The repertoire was sequenced with immunoSEQ multiplex PCR; TCRdb's copy has only in-frame clones and lacks some. The sample lists about 150,000 clones, more than 65% seen once, with around a tenth in the top ten. The sample was peripheral blood. These TCRs come from a woman in her forties or fifties with acute or convalescent COVID-19.

J is TRBJ1-5 and V is TRBV19, with 10 bases lining up with TRBD1. Trimming took 10 bases from V and 2 from J; bases not matched to a gene: 8. The CDR3 spans 15 residues. Per germline, CDR1 LNHDA and CDR2 SQIVND (reference sequence). The CDR3, as DNA: TGTGCCACTGCCGGGACAGGGGTCGGCAATCAGCCCCAGCATTTT. Translation: CATAGTGVGNQPQHF.

Only a few counts were recorded for this clone. The rearrangement joins TRBV5-4 to TRBJ2-5, with a tentative D call TRBD1 (6 bases). V was trimmed by 0 bases and J by 4 bases, leaving 16 bases between them. Germline CDR1 reads SGHNT; CDR2 reads YYREEE (reference sequence). This CDR3 contains 16 residues. The CDR3 DNA reads as TGTGCCAGCAGCTTGGGAGGCTACAGGGTGGGAGAGACCCAGTACTTC. This sequence encodes CASSLGGYRVGETQYF.

CDR3: CASSPPGQGEEGYTF. CDR3 nucleotides: TGTGCCAGCTCACCACCGGGACAGGGAGAGGAAGGCTACACCTTC. V gene TRBV18 combines with J gene TRBJ1-2; 9 bases map to TRBD1. V was pared by 0 bases and J by 8 bases, with 7 bases of the junction left unmatched. There are 15 residues in the CDR3. The V gene's germline CDR1 is KGHSH and CDR2 LQKENI.

The chain combines TRBV27 with TRBJ2-1, with 12 positions matching TRBD2. J was trimmed by 8 bases and V by 6 bases; bases with no gene match: 8. Germline V gene data show CDR1 as MNHEY and CDR2 as SMNVEV (reference sequence). The length of the CDR3 is 15 residues. CDR3 bases: TGTGCCAGCAGAAGACTAGCGGGAGAGGTCGATGAGCAGTTCTTC. It specifies CASRRLAGEVDEQFF.

This chain links TRBV3-1 (or the pseudogene TRBV3-2) with TRBJ1-2, with a weak D call TRBD1 (5 bases). V lost 1 base, J lost 5 bases, and 11 bases lay in between. The CDR3 length is 14 residues. CDR1 is LGHDT, CDR2 YNNKEL, per germline (reference sequence). CDR3 sequence: CASSQGSGVYGYTF. The CDR3 DNA follows: TGTGCCAGCAGCCAAGGATCGGGGGTATATGGCTACACCTTC.

This clone was counted between two and nine times. The rearrangement joins TRBV19 to TRBJ2-5; TRBD2 matches at 7 bases. From germline, CDR1 is LNHDA and CDR2 SQIVND (reference sequence). The CDR3 totals 14 residues. With 5 bases clipped from V and 9 bases from J, the junction kept 12 bases outside the gene matches. Here the CDR3 reads CASSREASFRAQYF. The CDR3 DNA follows: TGTGCCAGTAGTCGGGAGGCCTCGTTTCGGGCCCAGTACTTC. The variable domain in full, completed from reference TRBV19 and TRBJ2-5, reads DGGITQSPKYLFRKEGQNVTLSCEQNLNHDAMYWYRQDPGQGLRLIYYSQIVNDFQKGDIAEGYSVSREKKESFPLTVTSAQKNPTAFYLCASSREASFRAQYFGPGTRLLVL.

The rearrangement uses TRBV28 and TRBJ2-7; the D gene is possibly TRBD2 (5 bases). Trimming pared 10 bases from V and 3 bases from J, leaving 16 bases between. The CDR3 is 13 residues long. CDR1 MDHEN and CDR2 SYDVKM come from the germline V gene. The CDR3 nucleotides read TGTGCCACCCTTAGCGCCAATCTCTACGAGCAGTACTTC. As protein: CATLSANLYEQYF.

This clone was counted between two and nine times. This chain connects TRBV7-3 to TRBJ2-7; D is uncertain. This CDR3 is 14 amino acids long. The germline V gene encodes CDR1 SGHTA and CDR2 FQGTGA. Trimming stripped 1 base from V and 3 bases from J, with 10 bases between. The CDR3 DNA sequence: TGTGCCAGCAGCTTAAATCCGGGTCTCTACGAGCAGTACTTC. Translation gives CASSLNPGLYEQYF.

V and J are TRBV5-4 and TRBJ2-2, with a tentative D call TRBD1 (6 bases). Trimming removed 0 bases from V and 4 bases from J, with 10 bases in between. Germline assignment: CDR1 SGHNT and CDR2 YYREEE (reference sequence). This CDR3 region has 15 residues. This chain's CDR3 is CASSLGGLSTGELFF. The CDR3 DNA sequence: TGTGCCAGCAGCTTGGGGGGGCTGAGCACCGGGGAGCTGTTTTTT.

The chain employs TRBV6-5 and TRBJ2-7, with D maybe TRBD2 (7 bases). This CDR3 is 13 amino acids long. Trimming left V 3 bases short and J 6 bases short, with 12 bases between. Germline CDR1 and CDR2: MNHEY and SVGAGI. The CDR3 reads CASSYAGAGEQYF. The CDR3 DNA reads as TGTGCCAGCAGTTATGCGGGGGCGGGCGAGCAGTACTTC.

The chain has TRBV28 and TRBJ2-7; a possible D gene is TRBD1 (5 bases). The CDR3 totals 15 residues. Germline CDR1 and CDR2: MDHEN and SYDVKM. Trimming shortened V by 0 bases and J by 7 bases, and 16 bases separated the two germline ends. In DNA, the CDR3 is TGTGCCAGCAGTTTATGGCAGGGAATCCTCTATGAGCAGTACTTC. Translated: CASSLWQGILYEQYF.

The chain employs TRBV19 and TRBJ2-7, with D maybe TRBD1 (9 bases). The germline V gene encodes CDR1 LNHDA and CDR2 SQIVND (reference sequence). The CDR3 loop spans 16 amino acids. V was shortened by 6 bases and J by 3 bases, with 21 bases between the two germline ends. Here the CDR3 DNA reads TGTGCCAGTAGGGTAGCGGGACAGGGACCATACTACGAGCAGTACTTC. Its protein product is CASRVAGQGPYYEQYF.

The CDR3 sequence is CASSFGRGRHEQFF. CDR3 sequence (DNA): TGTGCCAGCAGTTTTGGGCGGGGAAGACATGAGCAGTTCTTC. This rearrangement joins TRBV27 to TRBJ2-1, with a tentative D call TRBD2 (6 bases). Trimming cost V 3 bases and J 8 bases, with 14 bases left between them. Germline V gene data show CDR1 as MNHEY and CDR2 as SMNVEV (reference sequence). The CDR3 is 14 residues long.

This clone was recorded only once. This chain links TRBV15 with TRBJ2-1, with D perhaps matching TRBD2 (6 bases). The length of the CDR3 is 14 residues. Trimming took off 6 bases at V and 2 bases at J, with 11 bases between the two ends. Per germline, CDR1 LNHNV and CDR2 YYDKDF (reference sequence). The CDR3 coding sequence is TGTGCCACCAGAGGGGACTCCACCTACAATGAGCAGTTCTTC. Amino acids: CATRGDSTYNEQFF.

J is TRBJ2-7 and V is TRBV20-1; weak D call: TRBD2 (6 bases). The CDR3 spans 17 residues. V was shortened by 3 bases and J by 4 bases, with 25 bases between the two germline ends. Germline CDR1 and CDR2: DFQATT and SNEGSKA (reference sequence). CDR3 protein: CSASDGTGSMVRYEQYF. The CDR3 DNA reads as TGCAGTGCTAGTGACGGGACCGGGAGTATGGTCAGATACGAGCAGTACTTC.

The chain employs TRBV18 and TRBJ1-2; D uncertain. V lost 0 bases, J lost 8 bases, and 10 bases lay in between. The germline gives CDR1 KGHSH, CDR2 LQKENI. CDR3 length: 13 residues. Here the CDR3 DNA reads TGTGCCAGCTCACCACCGGCAGCGCAGGGCTACACCTTC. Protein sequence: CASSPPAAQGYTF.

The chain couples TRBV4-3 to TRBJ1-1, with D hard to call. Germline CDR1 is LGHNA and CDR2 is YSLEER. The CDR3 length is 14 residues. Trimming removed 0 bases from V and 7 bases from J, with 12 bases in between. The CDR3 protein is CASSQDARIGEAFF. The CDR3 nucleotides read TGCGCCAGCAGCCAAGATGCCAGGATCGGTGAAGCTTTCTTT.

This chain connects TRBV27 to TRBJ2-6, with 9 bases that match TRBD1. V was clipped by 5 bases and J by 3 bases; unmatched bases: 2. The CDR3 length is 15 residues. The germline gives CDR1 MNHEY, CDR2 SMNVEV (reference sequence). In nucleotides, the CDR3 is TGTGCCAGCAGTAGGACAGGGGTTGGGGCCAACGTCCTGACTTTC. Protein sequence: CASSRTGVGANVLTF.

V is TRBV6-4 and J is TRBJ2-5, with D possibly matching TRBD1 (5 bases). The CDR3 has 16 amino acids. Trimming removed 2 bases from V and 2 bases from J, with 15 bases in between. Germline-derived CDR1 and CDR2 are MRHNA and SNTAGT. The CDR3 region has the DNA TGTGCCAGCAGTGACCCTCGAGCAGGGAAGCAAGAGACCCAGTACTTC. Translating gives CASSDPRAGKQETQYF.

This rearrangement joins TRBV10-2 to TRBJ2-3; D perhaps matches TRBD1 (6 bases). This CDR3 has 13 amino acids. CDR1 WSHSY and CDR2 SAAADI come from the germline V gene. V lost 7 bases to trimming and J lost 4 bases, with 12 bases between them. In DNA, the CDR3 is TGCGCCAGCACCAGGGGCCCCCCAGATACGCAGTATTTT. Amino acid sequence: CASTRGPPDTQYF.

In nucleotides, the CDR3 is TGTGCCAGCAGCTTAGAAGGTGGGCAGGGGTATTCACCCCTCCACTTT. This encodes CASSLEGGQGYSPLHF. V gene TRBV7-2 combines with J gene TRBJ1-6, with D maybe TRBD1 (6 bases). Trimming stripped 1 base from V and 8 bases from J, with 15 bases between. This CDR3 is 16 amino acids long. Germline-derived CDR1 and CDR2 are SGHTA and FQGNSA. The whole variable domain, remainder taken from reference TRBV7-2 and TRBJ1-6, is GAGVSQSPSNKVTEKGKDVELRCDPISGHTALYWYRQSLGQGLEFLIYFQGNSAPDKSGLPSDRFSAERTGGSVSTLTIQRTQQEDSAVYLCASSLEGGQGYSPLHFGNGTRLTVT.

The rearrangement joins TRBV7-8 to TRBJ2-7, with TRBD1 as a possible D gene (6 bases). Germline V gene data show CDR1 as SGHVS and CDR2 as FQNEAQ. The CDR3 covers 18 residues. Trimming left V 4 bases short and J 4 bases short, with 26 bases between. The CDR3 spells CASSSSTGTYVQNYEQYF. The CDR3 nucleotides read TGTGCCAGCAGCTCATCGACAGGAACATACGTCCAAAATTACGAGCAGTACTTC.

The chain uses TRBV6-2 or TRBV6-3 and TRBJ1-1; D might be TRBD1 (6 bases). Germline CDR1 is MNHEY and CDR2 is SVGEGT. The CDR3 totals 16 residues. Trimming stripped 2 bases from V and 1 base from J, with 14 bases between. CDR3 sequence (DNA): TGTGCCAGCAGTTACACGCCGGGACACCCGAACACTGAAGCTTTCTTT. Amino acids: CASSYTPGHPNTEAFF.